Listed below are T cell receptor beta chains from one sample, sequenced in a study of blood T cell repertoires in COVID-19. This table comes from immunoSEQ multiplex PCR, and its TCRdb copy is limited to in-frame clones, with some not included. The sample records 10,000 to 15,000 clones, 65% to 90% being singletons. Sequenced material: peripheral blood. The receptors come from a man between 40 and 49 years old with active or convalescent COVID-19. CDR3s leave out the opening cysteine and the closing phenylalanine or tryptophan. Not all rows give a size; the values are once, few, many and, for expanded clones, a class.

CDR3	V	size
ASSVTGAQETQY	TRBV25-1	NA
ASSSGQGSGYT	TRBV28	NA
ASSQDAEGMGRGYT	TRBV3-1/TRBV3-2	once
ASSLALQGSGANVLT	TRBV11-1	NA
ASSYSEEGYEQY	TRBV6-2/TRBV6-3	NA
ASSLDAGTEQF	TRBV11-2	once
ASSPTSGENNEQF	TRBV7-3	NA
ASSLPGPYDTQY	TRBV28	NA
ASSPGTAVNTEAF	TRBV28	NA
ASSPGQGFYNEQF	TRBV18	NA
ASSSLVSTQY	TRBV9	NA
ASSLALGAGNTIY	TRBV7-2	NA
ASSRRASANQPQH	TRBV6-5	few
ASSIVGGVSNQPQH	TRBV19	once
ASKGTGAGNQPQH	TRBV19	few
ASSLDMVGVQETQY	TRBV5-5	NA
ASRPTSTGELF	TRBV6-2/TRBV6-3	NA
ASSGGQGRSSGANVLT	TRBV2	NA
ASSLVSSNTGELF	TRBV7-9	once
ASSLTSGMSTGELF	TRBV7-3	NA
ASSQDWRGSYNEQF	TRBV4-1	NA
AWTTGALMNEQF	TRBV30	NA
ASSLDRGPGNTIY	TRBV6-6	NA
ASSPMGGANYGYT	TRBV7-9	NA
ATSDSDRGDTGELF	TRBV24-1	NA
ASSVGDLDGNTIY	TRBV28	NA
ASSQTGQTDGGELF	TRBV5-6	few
ASRSGGADNEQF	TRBV19	NA
ATGLAGGETQY	TRBV24-1	NA
ASTYGGTNLAGELF	TRBV19	NA
ASGTGGTGELF	TRBV2	NA
ASSLASSGGAHEQY	TRBV7-2	NA
ASSQDITSGAYEQY	TRBV4-2	NA
ASSAGPQETQY	TRBV5-4	NA
ASSFRPGQGGGELF	TRBV11-3	few
ASSLVQGGSYEQY	TRBV7-6	NA
ASSQDSGAGVPDTQY	TRBV4-3	NA
ASSFGASSYEQY	TRBV9	NA
ASSSKGQGKRNEQF	TRBV27	NA
ASSPGQYQNYGYT	TRBV19	NA
ASSLDSYSPLH	TRBV7-9	NA
ASSLEAGSTEAF	TRBV5-1	NA
ASSEGQGPSEQY	TRBV5-5	NA
ASSVAGEGQF	TRBV6-6	NA
ASSQDPGTVNYGYT	TRBV4-3	NA
ASSRTKDTGELF	TRBV5-6	NA
ASSVGGTGGFNEQF	TRBV9	NA
ASSPPNSGNEQF	TRBV7-2	few
ASSLAGTRARIQY	TRBV19	NA
ASSRAEETQY	TRBV6-5	NA
ASSQGLALGEQY	TRBV5-4	NA
ASRKGGSGGTDTQY	TRBV5-4	NA
ASSYAFGQLFGYT	TRBV6-2/TRBV6-3	NA
AIKGLAEATQY	TRBV10-3	NA
ATSDPGSGTDTQY	TRBV24-1	NA
ATSGSTGVTEAF	TRBV24-1	NA
ATQGQLNTEAF	TRBV19	NA
ASSLQGGRNAGDYT	TRBV6-6	NA